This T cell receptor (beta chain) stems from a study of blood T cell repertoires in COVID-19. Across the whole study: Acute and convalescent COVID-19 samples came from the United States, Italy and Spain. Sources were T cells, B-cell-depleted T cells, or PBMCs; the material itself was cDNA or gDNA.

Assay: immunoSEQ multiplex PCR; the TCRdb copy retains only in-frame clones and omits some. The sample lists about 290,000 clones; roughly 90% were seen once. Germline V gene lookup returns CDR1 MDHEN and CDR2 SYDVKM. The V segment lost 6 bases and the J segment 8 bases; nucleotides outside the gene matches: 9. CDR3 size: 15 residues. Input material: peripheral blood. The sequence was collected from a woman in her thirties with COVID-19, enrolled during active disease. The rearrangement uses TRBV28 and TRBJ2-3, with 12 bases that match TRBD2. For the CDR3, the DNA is TGTGCCAGCAGGACTAGCGGGGGCACGCGGGGTACGCAGTATTTT. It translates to CASRTSGGTRGTQYF.